Listed here are 29 T cell receptor beta chains from one sample, sequenced in a study of blood T cell repertoires in COVID-19. Profiled with immunoSEQ multiplex PCR; TCRdb holds only in-frame clones, not every one. The table records around 310,000 clones, around 90% of them present only once. Sequenced sample: PBMCs or T cells enriched from blood (not recorded which). These receptors were taken from a man younger than 45 who had recovered from COVID-19.

V is TRBV27 and J is TRBJ1-2, with D tentatively TRBD1 (6 bases). Germline V gives CDR1 MNHEY, CDR2 SMNVEV (reference sequence). This CDR3 spans 11 amino acids. CDR3 loop: CVTAGGDGYTF. The CDR3 DNA sequence: TGTGTCACGGCGGGGGGCGATGGCTACACCTTC.

The V call is TRBV5-1, the J call TRBJ2-1, with 10 bases fitting TRBD1. With V trimmed by 4 bases and J by 1 base, 2 bases remained unmatched. Germline loops: CDR1 SGHRS, CDR2 YFSETQ. This CDR3 is built from 15 residues. The CDR3 loop reads CASSVGQGSYNEQFF. CDR3 bases: TGCGCCAGCAGCGTGGGACAGGGGTCCTACAATGAGCAGTTCTTC.

The chain links TRBV18 to TRBJ1-2; D gene unclear. Looked up from germline, CDR1 is KGHSH and CDR2 is LQKENI. This CDR3 spans 15 amino acids. Between the trimmed V and J ends, which lost 2 bases and 5 bases, there was a span of 15 bases. The CDR3 sequence: CASSPLSAYQYGYTF. The CDR3 DNA reads as TGTGCCAGCTCACCATTGAGCGCGTACCAATATGGCTACACCTTC.

The genes are TRBV11-2 and TRBJ2-4; 8 bases map to TRBD1. Germline V gene lookup returns CDR1 SGHAT and CDR2 FQNNGV. The CDR3 has 16 residues. V lost 5 bases and J lost 9; bases outside the gene matches: 15. DNA for the CDR3: TGTGCCAGCAGCCCCACGGACAGGGAAGGGCTTGGCATTCAGTACTTC. Encoded protein: CASSPTDREGLGIQYF.

The chain combines TRBV5-5 with TRBJ2-4, with D unclear. V lost 6 bases to trimming and J lost 0 bases, with 10 bases between them. Germline V gives CDR1 SGHKS, CDR2 YYEKEE (reference sequence). CDR3 size: 14 residues. CDR3 sequence: CASTQELAKNIQYF. CDR3 nucleotide sequence: TGTGCCAGCACCCAGGAACTAGCCAAAAACATTCAGTACTTC.

This chain joins TRBV28 and TRBJ2-7; 11 bases map to TRBD2. V shed 8 bases and J 4 bases; nucleotides not matched to a gene: 7. Per the germline V gene, CDR1 is MDHEN and CDR2 is SYDVKM. The CDR3 spans 14 residues. The CDR3, as DNA: TGTGCCAGCGCGCGGCTAGCGGGGGGTTACGAGCAGTACTTC. Translating it yields CASARLAGGYEQYF.

This clone showed up just once. The gene calls are TRBV7-9 and TRBJ1-6; no clear D gene. Germline lookup yields CDR1 SEHNR and CDR2 FQNEAQ (reference sequence). The CDR3 length is 12 residues. The V end lost 10 bases, the J end lost 7 bases, and 11 bases lay between the germline ends. The CDR3 region is CATRRENSPLHF. The CDR3 nucleotides are TGTGCCACAAGACGGGAAAATTCACCCCTCCACTTT.

This chain joins TRBV4-1 and TRBJ2-7; 9 bases agree with TRBD1. The CDR3 has 16 amino acids. Germline V gene sequence: CDR1 MGHRA, CDR2 YSYEKL. V lost 0 bases and J lost 7; bases outside the gene matches: 10. Here the CDR3 DNA reads TGCGCCAGCAGCCAAGATAGGCGGACAGGGGCGGGAGAGCAGTACTTC. It translates to CASSQDRRTGAGEQYF.

V usage is TRBV18 and J usage is TRBJ2-3; TRBD1 agrees at 7 bases. J was trimmed by 0 bases and V by 1 base; bases with no gene match: 4. The CDR3 totals 16 residues. Germline V gene sequence: CDR1 KGHSH, CDR2 LQKENI. The CDR3 DNA is TGTGCCAGCTCACCACAGGGGGCCTCTAGCACAGATACGCAGTATTTT. This codes for CASSPQGASSTDTQYF.

This chain connects TRBV18 to TRBJ1-5, with D perhaps TRBD1 (5 bases). Trimming left V 2 bases short and J 2 bases short, with 7 bases between. The CDR3 has 14 amino acids. Germline V gives CDR1 KGHSH, CDR2 LQKENI. The chain's CDR3 is CASSPSRGNQPQHF. As DNA, the CDR3 is TGTGCCAGCTCACCATCCAGGGGCAATCAGCCCCAGCATTTT.

The chain has TRBV7-6 and TRBJ1-1; 11 bases are a match to TRBD1. The germline V gene has CDR1 SGHVS and CDR2 FNYEAQ. V shed 5 bases, J shed 5 bases, and the junction held 7 bases outside the gene matches. CDR3 length: 15 amino acids. The CDR3 DNA is TGTGCCAGCAGCGCTGGACAGGGGGCTCATACTGAAGCTTTCTTT. The encoded protein is CASSAGQGAHTEAFF.

The chain carries TRBV9 and TRBJ1-2; D possibly corresponds to TRBD1 (6 bases). V gave up 3 bases and J gave up 4 bases, with 7 bases separating them. The CDR3 is 12 amino acids. CDR1 SGDLS and CDR2 YYNGEE come from the germline V gene. The CDR3 sequence: CASSDRVYGYTF. The CDR3 DNA reads TGTGCCAGCAGCGACAGGGTCTATGGCTACACCTTC. The full variable domain, with the rest looked up from reference TRBV9 and TRBJ1-2, is DSGVTQTPKHLITATGQRVTLRCSPRSGDLSVYWYQQSLDQGLQFLIQYYNGEERAKGNILERFSAQQFPDLHSELNLSSLELGDSALYFCASSDRVYGYTFGSGTRLTVV.

The chain links TRBV15 to TRBJ1-4, with D possibly TRBD1 on 6 matching bases. Deletions cut 3 bases from V and 6 bases from J, with 17 bases between. There are 16 residues in the CDR3. CDR1 and CDR2 (germline): LNHNV, YYDKDF (reference sequence). This CDR3 is CATSSLRGAGDEKLFF. Written as DNA, the CDR3 is TGTGCCACCAGCAGTCTACGTGGGGCAGGGGATGAAAAACTGTTTTTT. The full variable domain, rest sourced from reference TRBV15 and TRBJ1-4, is DAMVIQNPRYQVTQFGKPVTLSCSQTLNHNVMYWYQQKSSQAPKLLFHYYDKDFNNEADTPDNFQSRRPNTSFCFLDIRSPGLGDTAMYLCATSSLRGAGDEKLFFGSGTQLSVL.

The J gene is TRBJ1-2, the V gene TRBV11-2, with D unclear. This CDR3 has 14 amino acids. Looked up from germline, CDR1 is SGHAT and CDR2 is FQNNGV. V was trimmed by 5 bases and J by 2 bases, leaving 12 bases between them. In DNA form, the CDR3 reads TGTGCCAGCAGCCCAGGAGGCGGAAACTATGGCTACACCTTC. This gives the protein CASSPGGGNYGYTF.

This chain uses TRBV28 with TRBJ2-3; TRBD2 aligns across 7 bases. The CDR3 sequence is 14 residues long. J gave up 1 base and V 5 bases, and 3 bases lay outside the gene matches. The germline gives CDR1 MDHEN, CDR2 SYDVKM. Here the CDR3 DNA reads TGTGCCAGCAGTGGGAGCGGGGGCACAGATACGCAGTATTTT. This translates into CASSGSGGTDTQYF.

The chain recombines TRBV25-1 with TRBJ2-2; 9 bases match TRBD2. This CDR3 has 14 amino acids. V shed 6 bases, J shed 4 bases, and the junction held 3 bases outside the gene matches. Germline V lookup: CDR1 MGHDK, CDR2 SYGVNS. This CDR3 reads CASSRAGGTGELFF. The CDR3 nucleotides read TGTGCCAGCAGCAGAGCGGGGGGCACCGGGGAGCTGTTTTTT.

The J gene is TRBJ2-7, the V gene TRBV5-6, with D maybe TRBD1 (7 bases). This CDR3 contains 14 residues. CDR1 is SGHDT and CDR2 is YYEEEE in the germline V gene. V was cut by 3 bases and J by 0 bases, with 10 bases left in between. The chain's CDR3 is CASSWGDSSYEQYF. The DNA for the CDR3 is TGTGCCAGCAGCTGGGGGGACAGCTCCTACGAGCAGTACTTC.

The chain combines TRBV5-1 with TRBJ1-2, with 8 bases aligning to TRBD1. Looked up from germline, CDR1 is SGHRS and CDR2 is YFSETQ. The CDR3 runs to 16 residues. V gave up 3 bases and J gave up 0 bases; unmatched junction bases: 7. The CDR3 DNA follows: TGCGCCAGCAGCTCGGGACAGGCGTGGGCTAACTATGGCTACACCTTC. It specifies CASSSGQAWANYGYTF.

The table lists this clone with a few counts. The chain is built from TRBV6-6 and TRBJ2-5; D perhaps matches TRBD2 (6 bases). The V end was cut by 7 bases, the J end by 2 bases, with 20 bases between. Germline CDR1 MNHNY, CDR2 SVGAGI (reference sequence). This CDR3 region has 16 residues. CDR3 bases: TGTGCCAGCACCCAATGGGCTAGCGATCCTCAAGAGACCCAGTACTTC. Translated, it gives CASTQWASDPQETQYF.

This clone was observed a single time. The genes are TRBV5-1 and TRBJ2-5, with a tentative D call TRBD1 (6 bases). The CDR3 is 17 residues long. V lost 8 bases, J lost 1 base, and 24 bases lay in between. From germline, CDR1 is SGHRS and CDR2 YFSETQ. CDR3 coding DNA: TGCGCCAGTCAGGAAAAGGGGCCGGGACAAATCCAAGAGACCCAGTACTTC. Protein product: CASQEKGPGQIQETQYF. Using reference TRBV5-1 and TRBJ2-5 for the parts outside the CDR3, the full variable domain is KAGVTQTPRYLIKTRGQQVTLSCSPISGHRSVSWYQQTPGQGLQFLFEYFSETQRNKGNFPGRFSGRQFSNSRSEMNVSTLELGDSALYLCASQEKGPGQIQETQYFGPGTRLLVL.

The chain uses TRBV3-1 (or the pseudogene TRBV3-2) and TRBJ2-1; TRBD2 matches at 7 bases. CDR1 LGHDT and CDR2 YNNKEL come from the germline V gene (reference sequence). V shed 2 bases, J shed 3 bases, and the junction held 7 bases outside the gene matches. The CDR3 consists of 16 residues. CDR3 bases: TGTGCCAGCAGCCAACCCGGTAGCGGGCTCTACAATGAGCAGTTCTTC. This encodes CASSQPGSGLYNEQFF.

V and J are TRBV6-5 and TRBJ2-5; TRBD1 might be the D (6 bases). The CDR3 is 15 amino acids. Trimming removed 7 bases from V and 1 base from J, with 16 bases in between. The germline V gene encodes CDR1 MNHEY and CDR2 SVGAGI. DNA of the CDR3: TGTGCCAGCAATACTCTACAGGGCCCCCAAGAGACCCAGTACTTC. Its protein is CASNTLQGPQETQYF.

V usage is TRBV2 and J usage is TRBJ2-1; TRBD2 might be the D (7 bases). The germline CDR1 and CDR2 sequences are SNHLY and FYNNEI. CDR3 size: 16 residues. V was shortened by 2 bases and J by 5 bases, with 16 bases between the two germline ends. CDR3 sequence: CASSELGGAMNNEQFF. DNA of the CDR3: TGTGCCAGCAGTGAATTAGGGGGGGCCATGAACAATGAGCAGTTCTTC.

V is TRBV18 and J is TRBJ2-1, with 8 bases fitting TRBD1. Germline values: CDR1 KGHSH, CDR2 LQKENI. The CDR3 is 15 residues long. Trimming took 3 bases from V and 7 from J; bases not matched to a gene: 8. In nucleotides, the CDR3 is TGTGCCAGCTCACCTTCAGGGGGCTCCGTGAATGAGCAGTTCTTC. Protein sequence: CASSPSGGSVNEQFF.

This chain joins TRBV13 and TRBJ2-2, with TRBD2 identical over 10 bases. This CDR3 comprises 14 residues. After removal of 5 bases from V and 6 bases from J, the junction contained 3 bases not matched to a gene. Germline V gene sequence: CDR1 PRHDT, CDR2 FYEKMQ (reference sequence). Written as DNA, the CDR3 is TGTGCCAGCAGCGTAGCGGGGGGTGCCGGGGAGCTGTTTTTT. This gives the protein CASSVAGGAGELFF.

The chain recombines TRBV10-3 with TRBJ1-4, with D perhaps TRBD1 (6 bases). Germline assignment: CDR1 ENHRY and CDR2 SYGVKD. V was pared by 0 bases and J by 7 bases, with 15 bases between. This CDR3 has 16 residues. This CDR3 reads CAISESDRFRSEKLFF. The CDR3, as DNA: TGTGCCATCAGTGAGTCTGACAGGTTCAGGAGTGAAAAACTGTTTTTT.

Points on this clone: Distinct nucleotide sequences in the sample also encode this CDR3. The V and J genes are TRBV5-6 and TRBJ2-5; D is possibly TRBD2 (6 bases). Trimming removed 0 bases at V and 4 bases at J, with 7 bases between. The CDR3 contains 13 residues. Per the germline V gene, CDR1 is SGHDT and CDR2 is YYEEEE. The CDR3 sequence is CASSLGGGETQYF. Here the CDR3 DNA reads TGTGCCAGCAGCTTGGGGGGAGGAGAGACCCAGTACTTC.

This chain links TRBV20-1 with TRBJ2-1, with a possible D match to TRBD1 (7 bases). Deletions cut 3 bases from V and 2 bases from J, with 14 bases between. This CDR3 is built from 15 residues. Per germline, CDR1 DFQATT and CDR2 SNEGSKA (reference sequence). This chain's CDR3 is CSASLAGGPYNEQFF. As DNA, the CDR3 is TGCAGTGCTAGTCTCGCAGGGGGGCCCTACAATGAGCAGTTCTTC.

V gene TRBV20-1 combines with J gene TRBJ2-1; 7 bases match TRBD1. The CDR3 length is 15 residues. V shed 3 bases, J shed 6 bases, and the junction held 11 bases outside the gene matches. In germline, CDR1 is DFQATT, CDR2 SNEGSKA (reference sequence). DNA of the CDR3: TGCAGTGCTAGTAACAGACAGGGACCCTCCAATGAGCAGTTCTTC. As protein: CSASNRQGPSNEQFF.